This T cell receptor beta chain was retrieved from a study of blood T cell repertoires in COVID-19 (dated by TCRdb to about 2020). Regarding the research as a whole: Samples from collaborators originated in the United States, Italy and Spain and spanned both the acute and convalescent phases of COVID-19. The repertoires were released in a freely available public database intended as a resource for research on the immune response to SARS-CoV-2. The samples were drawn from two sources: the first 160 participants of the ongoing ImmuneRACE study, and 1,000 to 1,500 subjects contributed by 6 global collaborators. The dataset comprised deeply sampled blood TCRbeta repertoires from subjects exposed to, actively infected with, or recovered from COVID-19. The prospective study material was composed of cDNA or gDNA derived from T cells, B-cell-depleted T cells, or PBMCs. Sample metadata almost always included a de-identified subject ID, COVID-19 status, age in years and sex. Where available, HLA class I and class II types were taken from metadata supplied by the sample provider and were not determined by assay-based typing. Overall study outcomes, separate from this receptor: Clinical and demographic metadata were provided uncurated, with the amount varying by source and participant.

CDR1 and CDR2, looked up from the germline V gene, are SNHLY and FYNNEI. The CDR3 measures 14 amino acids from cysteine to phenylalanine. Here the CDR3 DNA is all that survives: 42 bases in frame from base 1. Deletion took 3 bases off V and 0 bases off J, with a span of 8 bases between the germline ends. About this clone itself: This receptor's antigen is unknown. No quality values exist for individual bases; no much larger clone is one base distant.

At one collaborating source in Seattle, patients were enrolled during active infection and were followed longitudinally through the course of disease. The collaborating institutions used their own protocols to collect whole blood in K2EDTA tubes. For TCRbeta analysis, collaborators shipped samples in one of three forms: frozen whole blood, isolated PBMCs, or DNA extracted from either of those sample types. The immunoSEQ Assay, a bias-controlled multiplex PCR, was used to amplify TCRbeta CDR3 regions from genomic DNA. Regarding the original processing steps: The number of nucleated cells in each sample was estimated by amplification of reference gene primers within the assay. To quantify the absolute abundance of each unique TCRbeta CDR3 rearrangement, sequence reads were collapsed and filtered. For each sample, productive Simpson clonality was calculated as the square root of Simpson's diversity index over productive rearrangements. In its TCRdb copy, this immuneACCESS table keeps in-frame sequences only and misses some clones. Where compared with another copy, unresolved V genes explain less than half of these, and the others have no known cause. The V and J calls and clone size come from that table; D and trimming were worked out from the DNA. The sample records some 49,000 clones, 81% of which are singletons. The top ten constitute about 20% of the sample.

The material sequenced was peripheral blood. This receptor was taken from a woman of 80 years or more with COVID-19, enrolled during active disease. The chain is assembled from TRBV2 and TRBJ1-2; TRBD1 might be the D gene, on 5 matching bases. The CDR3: CASSDSQANYGYTF. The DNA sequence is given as TGTGCCAGCAGTGACTCACAGGCTAACTATGGCTACACCTTC.